The 18 T cell receptor beta chains in this list originate from one sample, sequenced in a study of cytomegalovirus exposure and HLA in healthy donors. Primers included in the PCR were 60 Vbeta and 13 Jbeta primers. Generated by immunoSEQ multiplex PCR, the TCRdb table keeps only in-frame clones and is missing some. There are about 77,000 clones in the sample; roughly four fifths occur only once, and less than 4.5% lies in the top ten. The sequenced sample was PBMCs. Receptors originate from a middle-aged man in good health and CMV-seronegative.

V and J are TRBV5-1 and TRBJ2-2; tentatively, D is TRBD1 (6 bases). Germline V gene lookup returns CDR1 SGHRS and CDR2 YFSETQ. With 4 bases removed from V and 7 bases from J, the gap between germline ends came to 17 bases. CDR3 length: 15 residues. CDR3 amino acids: CASSPGGGVGGELFF. DNA for the CDR3: TGCGCCAGCAGCCCCGGTGGGGGCGTCGGCGGGGAGCTGTTTTTT.

This chain joins TRBV7-2 and TRBJ2-7, with TRBD1 identical over 7 bases. The CDR3 consists of 18 residues. V shed 0 bases, J shed 2 bases, and the junction held 13 bases outside the gene matches. From germline, CDR1 is SGHTA and CDR2 FQGNSA. CDR3 sequence reads: CASSLAHSYWDSPYEQYF. CDR3 in DNA: TGTGCCAGCAGCTTAGCGCATTCGTACTGGGACAGCCCCTACGAGCAGTACTTC.

The genes are TRBV5-6 and TRBJ1-2, with a possible D match to TRBD1 (5 bases). V was pared by 3 bases and J by 8 bases, with 20 bases between. This CDR3 is 15 amino acids long. The germline CDR1 and CDR2 sequences are SGHDT and YYEEEE. In DNA form, the CDR3 reads TGTGCCAGCAGCTCACCTACGGGGGGTTCGGGCGGCTACACCTTC. Protein: CASSSPTGGSGGYTF.

The chain recombines TRBV2 with TRBJ1-5, with D tentatively TRBD1 (6 bases). The CDR3 covers 16 residues. Trimming left V 4 bases short and J 2 bases short, with 15 bases between. CDR1 and CDR2 (germline): SNHLY, FYNNEI. The CDR3 nucleotides read TGTGCCAGCAGTGGCCGGGGGGCTTTCGGCAATCAGCCCCAGCATTTT. Translation gives CASSGRGAFGNQPQHF.

The rearrangement links TRBV5-1 to TRBJ2-7; unclear D gene. Between the trimmed V and J ends, which lost 0 bases and 0 bases, there was a span of 10 bases. CDR3 length: 15 amino acids. Germline V gives CDR1 SGHRS, CDR2 YFSETQ. CDR3 sequence (DNA): TGCGCCAGCAGCTTGGGACAATCCAGCTCCTACGAGCAGTACTTC. Amino acids: CASSLGQSSSYEQYF.

The chain couples TRBV19 to TRBJ2-5; the match to TRBD1 covers 9 bases. With V trimmed by 5 bases and J by 5 bases, 3 bases remained unmatched. CDR1 and CDR2 from the germline V gene are LNHDA and SQIVND (reference sequence). This CDR3 has 13 residues. The CDR3 spells CASSPGQGETQYF. As DNA, the CDR3 is TGTGCCAGTAGTCCAGGACAGGGGGAGACCCAGTACTTC.

This CDR3 reads CASSPGISVEKLFF. The CDR3 DNA reads as TGTGCCAGCAGCCCAGGGATCTCGGTTGAAAAACTGTTTTTT. This chain uses TRBV11-3 with TRBJ1-4; tentative D call: TRBD1 (5 bases). The CDR3 sequence is 14 residues long. The germline V gene has CDR1 SGHNT and CDR2 YENEEA. Trimming left V 5 bases short and J 7 bases short, with 14 bases between.

The rearrangement joins TRBV19 to TRBJ1-4, with a tentative D call TRBD1 (5 bases). Germline V gene sequence: CDR1 LNHDA, CDR2 SQIVND (reference sequence). V dropped 5 bases and J dropped 5 bases, with 12 bases sitting between them. The CDR3 sequence is 14 residues long. The CDR3 DNA reads TGTGCCAGTAGTGGGGGACTTCAAAATGAAAAACTGTTTTTT. Its protein product is CASSGGLQNEKLFF.

The chain links TRBV11-2 to TRBJ1-1; TRBD1 is a possible D gene (5 bases). The CDR3 is 14 residues long. The V gene lost 4 bases and the J gene lost 6 bases, with 15 bases spanning the gap. Germline-derived CDR1 and CDR2 are SGHAT and FQNNGV. The CDR3 spells CASSWGLRESEAFF. The DNA of the CDR3 is TGTGCCAGCAGCTGGGGACTCAGGGAATCTGAAGCTTTCTTT.

V is TRBV6-6 and J is TRBJ2-7, with TRBD2 as a possible D gene (5 bases). Germline loops: CDR1 MNHNY, CDR2 SVGAGI (reference sequence). The CDR3 consists of 15 residues. V lost 2 bases, J lost 0 bases, and 11 bases lay in between. For the CDR3, the DNA is TGTGCCAGCAGTTACGGTTTTGCGGGCTCCTACGAGCAGTACTTC. It is translated as CASSYGFAGSYEQYF.

This sequence joins TRBV7-9 and TRBJ1-3; 7 positions agree with TRBD1. The CDR3 consists of 15 residues. CDR1 and CDR2 from the germline V gene are SEHNR and FQNEAQ (reference sequence). V lost 4 bases, J lost 4 bases, and 7 bases stayed unmatched. CDR3 in DNA: TGTGCCAGCAGCTCGCGACAGGGAGGCGGAAACACCATATATTTT. This sequence encodes CASSSRQGGGNTIYF.

This clone was counted once. V is TRBV2 and J is TRBJ2-1; 11 bases map to TRBD2. There are 15 residues in the CDR3. Germline V gives CDR1 SNHLY, CDR2 FYNNEI. With V trimmed by 6 bases and J by 4 bases, 5 bases remained unmatched. The CDR3 spells CASRELAGAYNEQFF. The CDR3 region has the DNA TGTGCCAGCAGAGAACTAGCGGGAGCATACAATGAGCAGTTCTTC.

This chain uses TRBV7-2 with TRBJ2-7, with TRBD1 identical over 8 bases. CDR3 length: 15 amino acids. The V segment lost 7 bases and the J segment 2 bases; nucleotides outside the gene matches: 10. Per germline, CDR1 SGHTA and CDR2 FQGNSA. In nucleotides, the CDR3 is TGTGCCAGCACCCCGGACAGGGTTGTCACCTACGAGCAGTACTTC. Its protein product is CASTPDRVVTYEQYF.

V gene TRBV10-1 combines with J gene TRBJ2-7; TRBD1 aligns across 11 bases. Germline CDR1 reads WNHNN; CDR2 reads SYGVQD (reference sequence). The CDR3 length is 14 residues. V gave up 9 bases and J gave up 4 bases; unmatched junction bases: 8. The CDR3 is CASSRTGGSYEQYF. In DNA form, the CDR3 reads TGCGCCAGTTCCCGGACAGGGGGCTCGTACGAGCAGTACTTC.

The chain couples TRBV2 to TRBJ2-7; 9 nucleotides line up with TRBD2. The junction had 9 bases not matched to a gene; V was cut back by 6 bases and J by 6 bases. Germline V gene sequence: CDR1 SNHLY, CDR2 FYNNEI. This CDR3 spans 14 amino acids. The CDR3: CASRTAGGPAEQYF. The CDR3 nucleotides are TGTGCCAGCAGGACGGCGGGAGGGCCTGCCGAGCAGTACTTC. The full variable domain, with the rest looked up from reference TRBV2 and TRBJ2-7, is EPEVTQTPSHQVTQMGQEVILRCVPISNHLYFYWYRQILGQKVEFLVSFYNNEISEKSEIFDDQFSVERPDGSNFTLKIRSTKLEDSAMYFCASRTAGGPAEQYFGPGTRLTVT.

In its sample, this clone was seen once. The CDR3 reads CASSARTSASYEQYF. CDR3 sequence (DNA): TGTGCCAGTAGTGCCCGGACTAGCGCCTCCTACGAGCAGTACTTC. The gene calls are TRBV19 and TRBJ2-7, with TRBD2 matching 9 bases. This CDR3 region has 15 residues. Per the germline V gene, CDR1 is LNHDA and CDR2 is SQIVND (reference sequence). V lost 5 bases and J lost 0; bases outside the gene matches: 5.

This clone has just one count. V usage is TRBV7-2 and J usage is TRBJ2-1; D possibly corresponds to TRBD2 (5 bases). Germline V gene lookup returns CDR1 SGHTA and CDR2 FQGNSA. V lost 3 bases to trimming and J lost 4 bases, with 13 bases between them. The CDR3 extends over 15 amino acids. The CDR3 loop reads CASSLGSQIYNEQFF. As DNA, the CDR3 is TGTGCCAGCAGCTTGGGGAGTCAGATATACAATGAGCAGTTCTTC.

About this clone: Relative to the germline gene, one junction end is altered; a read error may explain this. The gene calls are TRBV6-1 and TRBJ2-7; no definite D call. This CDR3 is 13 amino acids long. CDR1 and CDR2 from the germline V gene are MNHNS and SASEGT. The CDR3 spells CASSVSRSYERYF. In DNA form, the CDR3 reads TGTGCCAGCAGTGTCAGTAGATCCTACGAGCGGTACTTC.